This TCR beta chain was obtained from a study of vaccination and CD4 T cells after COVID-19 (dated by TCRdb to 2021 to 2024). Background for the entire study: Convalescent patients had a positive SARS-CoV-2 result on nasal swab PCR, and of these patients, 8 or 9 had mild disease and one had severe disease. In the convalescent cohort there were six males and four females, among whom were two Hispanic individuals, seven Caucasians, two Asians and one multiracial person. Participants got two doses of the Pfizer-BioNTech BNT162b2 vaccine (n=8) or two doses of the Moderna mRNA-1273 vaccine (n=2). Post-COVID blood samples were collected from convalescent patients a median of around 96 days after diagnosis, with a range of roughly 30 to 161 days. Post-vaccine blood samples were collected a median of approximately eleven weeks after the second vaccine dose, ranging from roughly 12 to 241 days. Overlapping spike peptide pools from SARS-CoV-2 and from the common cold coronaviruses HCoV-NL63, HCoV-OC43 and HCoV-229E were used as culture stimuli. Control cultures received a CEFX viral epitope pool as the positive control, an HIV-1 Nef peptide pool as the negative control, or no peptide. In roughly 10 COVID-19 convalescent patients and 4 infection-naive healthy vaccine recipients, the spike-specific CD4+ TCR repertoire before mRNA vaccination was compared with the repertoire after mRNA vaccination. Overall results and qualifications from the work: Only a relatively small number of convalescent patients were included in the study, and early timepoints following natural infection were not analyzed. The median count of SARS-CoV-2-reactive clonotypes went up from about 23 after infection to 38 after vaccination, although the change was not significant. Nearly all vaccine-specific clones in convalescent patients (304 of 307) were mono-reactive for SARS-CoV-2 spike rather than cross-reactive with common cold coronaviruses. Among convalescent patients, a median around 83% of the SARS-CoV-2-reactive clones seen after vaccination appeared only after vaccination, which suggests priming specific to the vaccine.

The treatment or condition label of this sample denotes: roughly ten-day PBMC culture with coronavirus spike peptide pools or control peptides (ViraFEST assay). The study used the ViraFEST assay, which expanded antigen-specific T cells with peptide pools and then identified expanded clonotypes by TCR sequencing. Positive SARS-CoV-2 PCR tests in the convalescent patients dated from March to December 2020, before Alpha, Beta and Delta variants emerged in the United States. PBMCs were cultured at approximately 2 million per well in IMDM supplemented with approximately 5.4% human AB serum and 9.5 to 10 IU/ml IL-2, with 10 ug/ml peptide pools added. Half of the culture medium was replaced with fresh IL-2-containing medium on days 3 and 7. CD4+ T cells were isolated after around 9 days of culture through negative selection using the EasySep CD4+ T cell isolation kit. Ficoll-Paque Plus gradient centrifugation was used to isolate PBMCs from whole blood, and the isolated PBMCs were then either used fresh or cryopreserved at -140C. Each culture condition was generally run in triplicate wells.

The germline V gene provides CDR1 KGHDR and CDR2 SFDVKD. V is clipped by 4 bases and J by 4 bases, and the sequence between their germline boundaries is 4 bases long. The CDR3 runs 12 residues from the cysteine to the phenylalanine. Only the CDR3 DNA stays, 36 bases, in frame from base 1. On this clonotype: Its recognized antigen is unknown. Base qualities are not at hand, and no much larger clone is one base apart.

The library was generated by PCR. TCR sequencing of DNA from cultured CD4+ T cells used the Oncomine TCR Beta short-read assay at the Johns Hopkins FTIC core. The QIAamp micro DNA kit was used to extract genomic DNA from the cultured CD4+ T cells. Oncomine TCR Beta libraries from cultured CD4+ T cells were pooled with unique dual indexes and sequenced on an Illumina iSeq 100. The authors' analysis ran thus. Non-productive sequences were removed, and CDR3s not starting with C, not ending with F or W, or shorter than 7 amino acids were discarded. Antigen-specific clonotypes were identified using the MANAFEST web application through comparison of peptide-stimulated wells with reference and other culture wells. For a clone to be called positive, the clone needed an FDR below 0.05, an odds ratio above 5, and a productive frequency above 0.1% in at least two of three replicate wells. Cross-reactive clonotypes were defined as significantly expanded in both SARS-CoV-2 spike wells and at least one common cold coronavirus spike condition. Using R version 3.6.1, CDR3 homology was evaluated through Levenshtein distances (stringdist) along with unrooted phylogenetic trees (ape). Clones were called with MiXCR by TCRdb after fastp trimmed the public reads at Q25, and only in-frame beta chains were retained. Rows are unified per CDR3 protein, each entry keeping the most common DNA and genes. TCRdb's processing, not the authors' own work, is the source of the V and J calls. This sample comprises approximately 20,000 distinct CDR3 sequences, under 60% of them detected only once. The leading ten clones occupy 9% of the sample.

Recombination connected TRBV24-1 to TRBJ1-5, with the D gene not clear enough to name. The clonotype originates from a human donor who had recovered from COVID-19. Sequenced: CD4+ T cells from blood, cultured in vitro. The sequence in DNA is TGTGCCACCAGTGAGTCGAATCAGCCCCAGCATTTT. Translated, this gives CATSESNQPQHF.